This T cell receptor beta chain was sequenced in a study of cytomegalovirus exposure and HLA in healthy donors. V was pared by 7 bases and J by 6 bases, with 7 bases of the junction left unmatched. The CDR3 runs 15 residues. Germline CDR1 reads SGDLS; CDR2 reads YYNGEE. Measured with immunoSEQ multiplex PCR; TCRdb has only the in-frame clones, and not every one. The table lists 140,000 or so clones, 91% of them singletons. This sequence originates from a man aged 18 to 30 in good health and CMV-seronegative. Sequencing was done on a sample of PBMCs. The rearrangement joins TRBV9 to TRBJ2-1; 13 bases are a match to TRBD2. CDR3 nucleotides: TGTGCCAGCGTCGGGACTAGCGGGGTATTCAATGAGCAGTTCTTC. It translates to CASVGTSGVFNEQFF.